This T cell receptor beta chain comes out of a study of T cell responses to AZD1222 COVID-19 vaccine. Concerning this clone: Its antigen is still unknown.

Germline V gives CDR1 LNHDA, CDR2 SQIVND (reference sequence). With 6 bases removed from V and 5 bases from J, the gap between germline ends came to 16 bases. The CDR3 is 14 residues long. Overall study results and limits: At 160-218 and 743-854, vaccine-associated CD4 TCRs were dominant, and they spanned spike. None of the repertoires were sampled until the peak T cell response had passed. Seropositivity was recorded at baseline in only five to seven AZD1222 recipients. Reports say nearly half of spike-specific TCRs go after unmutated variant regions.

Libraries were prepared by immunoSEQ multiplex PCR; TCRdb keeps only in-frame clonotypes and omits some of them. Counted here are approximately 130,000 clones, roughly nine tenths occurring once; the ten biggest clones make up 28%. The sequences come from peripheral blood, collected on day 0 of AZD1222 vaccination. The clonotype originates from an adult in good health. This chain connects TRBV19 to TRBJ1-2; D unresolved. CDR3 sequence reads: CASSSGQVSYGYTF. CDR3 DNA sequence: TGTGCCAGTAGCTCGGGTCAAGTATCGTATGGCTACACCTTC. Full variable domain (rest looked up from reference TRBV19 and TRBJ1-2): DGGITQSPKYLFRKEGQNVTLSCEQNLNHDAMYWYRQDPGQGLRLIYYSQIVNDFQKGDIAEGYSVSREKKESFPLTVTSAQKNPTAFYLCASSSGQVSYGYTFGSGTRLTVV.